This T cell receptor (beta chain) emerged from a study of monozygotic twins with inflammatory bowel disease. Whole-study findings and limits: Neither one strong signal nor one clonotype associated with IBD was supported.

To note about this clonotype: The target antigen is unknown.

The CDR3 covers 11 residues. Total RNA input per TCR library was around 4,000 ng. TCRdb reprocessed the 5' RACE reads and keeps a single row for each CDR3 protein, giving no DNA. The table for this sample gives approximately 330,000 distinct CDR3 sequences. The chain uses TRBV12-3 or TRBV12-4 and TRBJ2-1. Sequenced input: blood. This TCR came from a human donor with ulcerative colitis or Crohn's disease, or a healthy co-twin of an affected twin (not recorded which). The CDR3 here is CASSLGVAQFF.